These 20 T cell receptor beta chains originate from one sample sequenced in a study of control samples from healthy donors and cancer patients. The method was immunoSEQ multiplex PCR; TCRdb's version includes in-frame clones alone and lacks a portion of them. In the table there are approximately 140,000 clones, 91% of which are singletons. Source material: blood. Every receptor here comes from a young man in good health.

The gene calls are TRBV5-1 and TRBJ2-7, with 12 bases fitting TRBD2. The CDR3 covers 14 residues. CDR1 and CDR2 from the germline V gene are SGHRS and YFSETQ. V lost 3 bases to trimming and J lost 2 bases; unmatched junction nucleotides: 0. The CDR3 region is CASSSSGGAYEQYF. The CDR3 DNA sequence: TGCGCCAGCAGCTCTAGCGGGGGGGCCTACGAGCAGTACTTC.

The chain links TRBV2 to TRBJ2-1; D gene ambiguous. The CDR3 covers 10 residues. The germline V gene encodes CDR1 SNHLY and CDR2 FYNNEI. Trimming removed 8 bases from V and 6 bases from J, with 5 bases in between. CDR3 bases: TGTGCCAGCTCCGGCAATGAGCAGTTCTTC. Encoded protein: CASSGNEQFF.

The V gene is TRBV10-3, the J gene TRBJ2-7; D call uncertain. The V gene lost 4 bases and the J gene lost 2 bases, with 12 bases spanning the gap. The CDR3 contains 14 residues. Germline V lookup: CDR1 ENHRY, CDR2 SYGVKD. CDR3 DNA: TGTGCCATCAGTGCCGTTCAGGAGCCCTACGAGCAGTACTTC. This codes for CAISAVQEPYEQYF.

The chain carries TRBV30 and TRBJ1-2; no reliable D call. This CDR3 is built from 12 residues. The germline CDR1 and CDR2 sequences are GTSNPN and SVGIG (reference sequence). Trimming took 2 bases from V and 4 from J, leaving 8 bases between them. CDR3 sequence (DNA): TGTGCCTGGAGTCCTACAGCCTATGGCTACACCTTC. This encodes CAWSPTAYGYTF.

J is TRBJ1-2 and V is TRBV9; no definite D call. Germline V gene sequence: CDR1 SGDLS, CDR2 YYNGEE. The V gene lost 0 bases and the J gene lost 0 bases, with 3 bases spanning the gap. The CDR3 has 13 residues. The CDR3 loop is CASSVESNYGYTF. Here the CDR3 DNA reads TGTGCCAGCAGCGTAGAATCTAACTATGGCTACACCTTC.

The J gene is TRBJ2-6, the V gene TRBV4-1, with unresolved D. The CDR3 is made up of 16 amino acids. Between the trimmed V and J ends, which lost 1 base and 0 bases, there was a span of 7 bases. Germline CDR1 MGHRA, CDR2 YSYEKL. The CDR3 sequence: CASSQAGSSGANVLTF. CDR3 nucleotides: TGCGCCAGCAGCCAAGCTGGCTCCTCTGGGGCCAACGTCCTGACTTTC.

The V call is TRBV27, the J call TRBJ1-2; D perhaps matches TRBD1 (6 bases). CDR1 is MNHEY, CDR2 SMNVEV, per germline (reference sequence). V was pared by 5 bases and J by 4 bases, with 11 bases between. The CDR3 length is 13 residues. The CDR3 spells CASSNRDTYGYTF. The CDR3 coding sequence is TGTGCCAGCAGTAACCGGGACACCTATGGCTACACCTTC.

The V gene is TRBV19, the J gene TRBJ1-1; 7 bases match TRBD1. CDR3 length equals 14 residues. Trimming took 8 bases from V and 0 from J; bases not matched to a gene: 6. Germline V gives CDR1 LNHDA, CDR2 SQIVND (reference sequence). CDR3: CASVRDRLNTEAFF. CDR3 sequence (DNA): TGTGCCAGTGTCAGGGACAGACTGAACACTGAAGCTTTCTTT.

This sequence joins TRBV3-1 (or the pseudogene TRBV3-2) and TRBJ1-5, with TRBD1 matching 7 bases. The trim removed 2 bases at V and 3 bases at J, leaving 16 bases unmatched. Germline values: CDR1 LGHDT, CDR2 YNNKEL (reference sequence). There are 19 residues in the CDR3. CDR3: CASSQFICYADRPNQPQHF. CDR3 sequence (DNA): TGTGCCAGCAGCCAATTTATTTGTTATGCGGACAGGCCCAATCAGCCCCAGCATTTT.

CDR3 nucleotides: TGTGCCAGCAGTGACGATCGGTTTACCTACGAGCAGTACTTC. Translating it yields CASSDDRFTYEQYF. The V call is TRBV6-1, the J call TRBJ2-7; unclear D gene. This CDR3 contains 14 residues. CDR1 is MNHNS, CDR2 SASEGT, per germline. V lost 3 bases and J 2 bases, leaving 11 bases between the germline ends.

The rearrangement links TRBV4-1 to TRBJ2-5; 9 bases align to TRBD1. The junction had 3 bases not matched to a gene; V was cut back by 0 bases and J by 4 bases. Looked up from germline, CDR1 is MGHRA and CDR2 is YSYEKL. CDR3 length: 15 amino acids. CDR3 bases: TGCGCCAGCAGCCAAGACACAGGGGGCGGAGAGACCCAGTACTTC. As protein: CASSQDTGGGETQYF.

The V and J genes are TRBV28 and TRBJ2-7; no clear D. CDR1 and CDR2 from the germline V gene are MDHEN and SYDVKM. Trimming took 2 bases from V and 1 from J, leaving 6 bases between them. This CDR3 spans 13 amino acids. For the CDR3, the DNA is TGTGCCAGCAGTTTAGGACGGTCCTACGAGCAGTACTTC. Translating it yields CASSLGRSYEQYF.

CDR3 DNA: TGTGCCAGCAGCCAAACAGGGGGGGGCACTGAAGCTTTCTTT. Protein sequence: CASSQTGGGTEAFF. The chain employs TRBV25-1 and TRBJ1-1; 8 bases are a match to TRBD1. After removal of 6 bases from V and 4 bases from J, the junction contained 7 bases not matched to a gene. CDR1 and CDR2 (germline): MGHDK, SYGVNS. The CDR3 is 14 residues long. The variable domain in full, with the rest retrieved from reference TRBV25-1 and TRBJ1-1, is EADIYQTPRYLVIGTGKKITLECSQTMGHDKMYWYQQDPGMELHLIHYSYGVNSTEKGDLSSESTVSRIRTEHFPLTLESARPSHTSQYLCASSQTGGGTEAFFGQGTRLTVV.

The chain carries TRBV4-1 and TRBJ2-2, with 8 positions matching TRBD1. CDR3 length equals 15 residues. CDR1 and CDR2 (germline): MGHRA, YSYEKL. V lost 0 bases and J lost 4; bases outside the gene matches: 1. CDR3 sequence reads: CASSQDRGPTGELFF. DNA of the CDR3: TGCGCCAGCAGCCAAGACAGGGGGCCCACCGGGGAGCTGTTTTTT.

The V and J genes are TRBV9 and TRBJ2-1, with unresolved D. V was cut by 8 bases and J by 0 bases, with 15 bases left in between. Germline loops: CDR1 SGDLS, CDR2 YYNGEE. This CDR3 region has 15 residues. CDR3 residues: CASNGGPRSYNEQFF. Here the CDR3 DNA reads TGTGCCAGTAATGGTGGCCCCCGCTCCTACAATGAGCAGTTCTTC.

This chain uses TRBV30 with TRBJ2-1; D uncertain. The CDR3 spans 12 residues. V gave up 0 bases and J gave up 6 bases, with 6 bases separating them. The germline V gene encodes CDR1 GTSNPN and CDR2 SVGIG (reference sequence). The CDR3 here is CAWSVKGNEQFF. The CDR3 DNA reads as TGTGCCTGGAGTGTAAAGGGCAATGAGCAGTTCTTC.

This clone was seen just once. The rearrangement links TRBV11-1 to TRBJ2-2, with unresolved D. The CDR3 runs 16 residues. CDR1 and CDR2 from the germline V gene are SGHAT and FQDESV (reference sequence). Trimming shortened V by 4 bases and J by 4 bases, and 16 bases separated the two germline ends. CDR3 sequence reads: CASSSQEVWSTGELFF. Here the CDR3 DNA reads TGTGCCAGCAGCTCTCAAGAGGTCTGGAGCACCGGGGAGCTGTTTTTT. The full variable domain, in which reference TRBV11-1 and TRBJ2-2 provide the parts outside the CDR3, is EAEVAQSPRYKITEKSQAVAFWCDPISGHATLYWYRQILGQGPELLVQFQDESVVDDSQLPKDRFSAERLKGVDSTLKIQPAELGDSAMYLCASSSQEVWSTGELFFGEGSRLTVL.

The CDR3 loop reads CASRSGAGKRETQYF. CDR3 coding DNA: TGTGCCAGTCGATCTGGGGCAGGGAAACGCGAGACCCAGTACTTC. The rearrangement uses TRBV2 and TRBJ2-5, with D possibly matching TRBD1 (5 bases). Germline loops: CDR1 SNHLY, CDR2 FYNNEI. The CDR3 extends over 15 amino acids. Trimming stripped 9 bases from V and 5 bases from J, with 22 bases between. The full variable domain, rest sourced from reference TRBV2 and TRBJ2-5, is EPEVTQTPSHQVTQMGQEVILRCVPISNHLYFYWYRQILGQKVEFLVSFYNNEISEKSEIFDDQFSVERPDGSNFTLKIRSTKLEDSAMYFCASRSGAGKRETQYFGPGTRLLVL.

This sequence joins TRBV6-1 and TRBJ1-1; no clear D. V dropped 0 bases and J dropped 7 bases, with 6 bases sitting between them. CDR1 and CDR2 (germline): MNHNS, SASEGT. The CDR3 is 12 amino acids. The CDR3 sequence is CASSEAAVEAFF. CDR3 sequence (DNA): TGTGCCAGCAGTGAAGCGGCAGTTGAAGCTTTCTTT.

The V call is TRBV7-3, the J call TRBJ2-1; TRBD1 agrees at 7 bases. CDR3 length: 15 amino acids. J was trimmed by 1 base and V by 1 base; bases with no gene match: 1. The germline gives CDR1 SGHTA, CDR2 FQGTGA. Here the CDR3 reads CASSLSRGSYNEQFF. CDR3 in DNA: TGTGCCAGCAGCTTAAGCAGGGGGTCCTACAATGAGCAGTTCTTC. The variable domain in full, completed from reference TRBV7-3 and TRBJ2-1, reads GAGVSQTPSNKVTEKGKYVELRCDPISGHTALYWYRQSLGQGPEFLIYFQGTGAADDSGLPNDRFFAVRPEGSVSTLKIQRTERGDSAVYLCASSLSRGSYNEQFFGPGTRLTVL.